The subject of this entry is one T cell receptor (beta chain). Sequencing used immunoSEQ multiplex PCR; TCRdb keeps in-frame clones, though not all of them. Counted here are about 22,000 clones, around 97% occurring once; the ten biggest clones make up roughly 0.13%. These data belong to a study of T cells after posttransplantation cyclophosphamide. Germline loops: CDR1 MGHDK, CDR2 SYGVNS. The CDR3 contains 16 residues. V lost 2 bases to trimming and J lost 9 bases, with 17 bases between them. Cells defined as naive were viable CD3+CD4+ or CD3+CD8+ and CCR7+CD45RA+CD45RO-CD95-CD27+CD28+. The receptor's source is a man in his fifties in good health, CMV-negative, and a related stem cell transplant donor. The chain couples TRBV25-1 to TRBJ1-6, with D possibly being TRBD1 (6 bases). Sequences were obtained from naive CD4+ T cells sorted from PBMCs. CDR3 region: CASSEEPQGISSPLHF. The CDR3 DNA sequence: TGTGCCAGCAGTGAAGAACCCCAGGGGATTAGTTCACCCCTCCACTTT. Filled out from reference TRBV25-1 and TRBJ1-6, the complete variable domain reads EADIYQTPRYLVIGTGKKITLECSQTMGHDKMYWYQQDPGMELHLIHYSYGVNSTEKGDLSSESTVSRIRTEHFPLTLESARPSHTSQYLCASSEEPQGISSPLHFGNGTRLTVT.